This entry lists 9 T cell receptor beta chains sequenced from one sample in a study of PD-1 blockade in classical Hodgkin lymphoma. Each patient experienced a relapse that followed autologous stem cell transplantation, and brentuximab vedotin exposure varied. Method: immunoSEQ multiplex PCR; TCRdb's copy keeps in-frame clones and lacks some. The sample carries nearly 60,000 clones, more than 85% recorded once. Specimen: peripheral blood mononuclear cells (PBMCs), collected before the second cycle of nivolumab. These receptors were collected from a human donor with classical Hodgkin lymphoma.

V gene TRBV7-9 combines with J gene TRBJ2-7, with TRBD1 as a possible D gene (5 bases). This CDR3 contains 14 residues. The germline gives CDR1 SEHNR, CDR2 FQNEAQ (reference sequence). V lost 3 bases to trimming and J lost 2 bases, with 11 bases between them. CDR3 in DNA: TGTGCCAGCAGCTTTTTGGGGCCGGCCTACGAGCAGTACTTC. This translates into CASSFLGPAYEQYF.

V is TRBV5-4 and J is TRBJ2-3, with unresolved D. The CDR3 length is 17 residues. The germline V gene has CDR1 SGHNT and CDR2 YYREEE (reference sequence). The V end was cut by 5 bases, the J end by 0 bases, with 19 bases between. This CDR3 reads CASSFGVYSTSTDTQYF. The CDR3 region has the DNA TGTGCCAGCAGTTTTGGCGTATACAGCACTAGCACAGATACGCAGTATTTT.

This clone has a single count. The chain links TRBV2 to TRBJ1-5, with 7 bases that match TRBD1. This CDR3 spans 16 amino acids. Germline V gives CDR1 SNHLY, CDR2 FYNNEI. V trimming: 7 bases; J trimming: 2 bases; junction bases outside the gene matches: 11. The CDR3 DNA is TGTGCCAGCACCCAAGGGGGCAGGGTGGGCAATCAGCCCCAGCATTTT. Residues: CASTQGGRVGNQPQHF.

J is TRBJ1-1 and V is TRBV5-4, with TRBD1 matching over 7 bases. Germline CDR1 and CDR2: SGHNT and YYREEE (reference sequence). V lost 4 bases to trimming and J lost 0 bases; unmatched junction nucleotides: 6. The CDR3 loop spans 15 amino acids. The CDR3 here is CASSARQGMNTEAFF. DNA of the CDR3: TGTGCCAGCAGCGCTCGACAGGGTATGAACACTGAAGCTTTCTTT.

The chain combines TRBV5-4 with TRBJ2-3; D possibly corresponds to TRBD2 (5 bases). The CDR3 totals 14 residues. V lost 0 bases and J 5 bases, leaving 10 bases between the germline ends. In germline, CDR1 is SGHNT, CDR2 YYREEE (reference sequence). The chain's CDR3 is CASSLAGREDTQYF. CDR3 sequence (DNA): TGTGCCAGCAGCTTGGCCGGTCGGGAAGATACGCAGTATTTT.

The chain has TRBV5-1 and TRBJ1-3, with D possibly TRBD1 on 6 matching bases. The V gene lost 3 bases and the J gene lost 1 base, with 20 bases spanning the gap. CDR3 length: 18 residues. Germline V lookup: CDR1 SGHRS, CDR2 YFSETQ. This CDR3 reads CASSSSGTPKHSGNTIYF. The CDR3 nucleotides read TGCGCCAGCAGCTCTTCCGGGACACCAAAACATTCTGGAAACACCATATATTTT.

The J gene is TRBJ2-2, the V gene TRBV28, with D possibly TRBD2 on 6 matching bases. CDR1 and CDR2 from the germline V gene are MDHEN and SYDVKM. Trimming removed 8 bases from V and 2 bases from J, with 15 bases in between. The CDR3 sequence is 15 residues long. The CDR3 here is CASAGSLGNTGELFF. In DNA, the CDR3 is TGTGCCAGCGCCGGGAGCTTGGGCAACACCGGGGAGCTGTTTTTT.

V usage is TRBV19 and J usage is TRBJ2-1; perhaps D is TRBD1 or TRBD2 (5 bases each). Germline V gives CDR1 LNHDA, CDR2 SQIVND (reference sequence). Trimming took 6 bases from V and 4 from J, leaving 16 bases between them. CDR3 length equals 15 residues. CDR3 in amino acids: CASRTSGTAYNEQFF. CDR3 nucleotide sequence: TGTGCCAGTAGAACATCCGGGACCGCATACAATGAGCAGTTCTTC.

The chain carries TRBV18 and TRBJ2-3; 7 bases fit TRBD1. There are 15 residues in the CDR3. V trimming: 0 bases; J trimming: 4 bases; junction bases outside the gene matches: 4. Germline lookup yields CDR1 KGHSH and CDR2 LQKENI. The CDR3 is CASSPPHTGADTQYF. Written as DNA, the CDR3 is TGTGCCAGCTCACCACCGCATACAGGGGCAGATACGCAGTATTTT.